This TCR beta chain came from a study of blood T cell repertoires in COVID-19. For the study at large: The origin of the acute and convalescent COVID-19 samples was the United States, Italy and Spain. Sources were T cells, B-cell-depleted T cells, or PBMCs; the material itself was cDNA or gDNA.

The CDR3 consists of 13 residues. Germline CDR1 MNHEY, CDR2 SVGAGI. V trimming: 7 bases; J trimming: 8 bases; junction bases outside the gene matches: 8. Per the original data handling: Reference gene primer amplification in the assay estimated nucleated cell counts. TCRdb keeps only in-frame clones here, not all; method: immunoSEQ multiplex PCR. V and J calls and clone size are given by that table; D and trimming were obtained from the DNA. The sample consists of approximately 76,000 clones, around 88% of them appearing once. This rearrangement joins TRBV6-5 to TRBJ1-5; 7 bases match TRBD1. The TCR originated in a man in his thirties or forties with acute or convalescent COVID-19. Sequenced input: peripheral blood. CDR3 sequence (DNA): TGTGCCAGCATTGGGCAGGGGGACAAGCCCCAGCATTTT. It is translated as CASIGQGDKPQHF.